This T cell receptor beta chain originates from a study of regulatory T cells in long-lasting Graves disease. Trimming shortened V by 1 base and J by 6 bases, and 9 bases separated the two germline ends. CDR3 length: 13 amino acids. CDR1 is MGHDK and CDR2 is SYGVNS in the germline V gene. Library construction for TCR beta used iRepertoire HTBI primers and Arm-PCR of CDR3 regions. TCRdb independently ran MiXCR on the multiplex PCR reads; one entry per CDR3 protein. The sample carries about 660,000 distinct CDR3 sequences, around 32% recorded once. This sample's time point: persistent/refractory GD, antithyroid drugs over 5 years with positive TRAb. With RNA extracted from PBMCs as input, the TCR library was made. It was American Thyroid Association guidelines that determined Graves' disease diagnosis.

The rearrangement joins TRBV25-1 to TRBJ1-2, with D unclear. The source was peripheral blood mononuclear cells (PBMCs), collected when the disease was refractory, from a patient treated with antithyroid drugs. This clonotype originated in a female donor with Graves disease. The CDR3 loop reads CASSEFTAHGYTF. CDR3 nucleotide sequence: TGTGCCAGCAGTGAATTTACAGCTCATGGCTACACCTTC.